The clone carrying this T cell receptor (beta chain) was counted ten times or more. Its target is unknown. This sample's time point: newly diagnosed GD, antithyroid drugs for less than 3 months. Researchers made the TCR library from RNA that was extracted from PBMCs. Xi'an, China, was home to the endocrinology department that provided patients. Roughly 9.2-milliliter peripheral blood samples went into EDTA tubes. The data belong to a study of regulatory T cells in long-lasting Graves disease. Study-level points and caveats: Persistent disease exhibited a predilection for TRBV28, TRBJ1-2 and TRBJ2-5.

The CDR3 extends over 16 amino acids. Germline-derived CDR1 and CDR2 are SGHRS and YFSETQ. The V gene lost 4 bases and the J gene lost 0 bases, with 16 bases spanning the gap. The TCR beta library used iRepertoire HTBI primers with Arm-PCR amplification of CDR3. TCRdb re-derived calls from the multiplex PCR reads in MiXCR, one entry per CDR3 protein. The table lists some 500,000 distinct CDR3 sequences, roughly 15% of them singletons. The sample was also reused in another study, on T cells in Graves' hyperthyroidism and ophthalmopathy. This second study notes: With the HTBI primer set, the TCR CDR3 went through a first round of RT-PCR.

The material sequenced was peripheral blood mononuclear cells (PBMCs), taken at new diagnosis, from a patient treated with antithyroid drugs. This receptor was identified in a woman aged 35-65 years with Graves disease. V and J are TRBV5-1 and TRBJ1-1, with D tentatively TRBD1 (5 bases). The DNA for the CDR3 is TGCGCCAGCAGCCGGGGACCGATAGACATGAACACTGAAGCTTTCTTT. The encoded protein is CASSRGPIDMNTEAFF.